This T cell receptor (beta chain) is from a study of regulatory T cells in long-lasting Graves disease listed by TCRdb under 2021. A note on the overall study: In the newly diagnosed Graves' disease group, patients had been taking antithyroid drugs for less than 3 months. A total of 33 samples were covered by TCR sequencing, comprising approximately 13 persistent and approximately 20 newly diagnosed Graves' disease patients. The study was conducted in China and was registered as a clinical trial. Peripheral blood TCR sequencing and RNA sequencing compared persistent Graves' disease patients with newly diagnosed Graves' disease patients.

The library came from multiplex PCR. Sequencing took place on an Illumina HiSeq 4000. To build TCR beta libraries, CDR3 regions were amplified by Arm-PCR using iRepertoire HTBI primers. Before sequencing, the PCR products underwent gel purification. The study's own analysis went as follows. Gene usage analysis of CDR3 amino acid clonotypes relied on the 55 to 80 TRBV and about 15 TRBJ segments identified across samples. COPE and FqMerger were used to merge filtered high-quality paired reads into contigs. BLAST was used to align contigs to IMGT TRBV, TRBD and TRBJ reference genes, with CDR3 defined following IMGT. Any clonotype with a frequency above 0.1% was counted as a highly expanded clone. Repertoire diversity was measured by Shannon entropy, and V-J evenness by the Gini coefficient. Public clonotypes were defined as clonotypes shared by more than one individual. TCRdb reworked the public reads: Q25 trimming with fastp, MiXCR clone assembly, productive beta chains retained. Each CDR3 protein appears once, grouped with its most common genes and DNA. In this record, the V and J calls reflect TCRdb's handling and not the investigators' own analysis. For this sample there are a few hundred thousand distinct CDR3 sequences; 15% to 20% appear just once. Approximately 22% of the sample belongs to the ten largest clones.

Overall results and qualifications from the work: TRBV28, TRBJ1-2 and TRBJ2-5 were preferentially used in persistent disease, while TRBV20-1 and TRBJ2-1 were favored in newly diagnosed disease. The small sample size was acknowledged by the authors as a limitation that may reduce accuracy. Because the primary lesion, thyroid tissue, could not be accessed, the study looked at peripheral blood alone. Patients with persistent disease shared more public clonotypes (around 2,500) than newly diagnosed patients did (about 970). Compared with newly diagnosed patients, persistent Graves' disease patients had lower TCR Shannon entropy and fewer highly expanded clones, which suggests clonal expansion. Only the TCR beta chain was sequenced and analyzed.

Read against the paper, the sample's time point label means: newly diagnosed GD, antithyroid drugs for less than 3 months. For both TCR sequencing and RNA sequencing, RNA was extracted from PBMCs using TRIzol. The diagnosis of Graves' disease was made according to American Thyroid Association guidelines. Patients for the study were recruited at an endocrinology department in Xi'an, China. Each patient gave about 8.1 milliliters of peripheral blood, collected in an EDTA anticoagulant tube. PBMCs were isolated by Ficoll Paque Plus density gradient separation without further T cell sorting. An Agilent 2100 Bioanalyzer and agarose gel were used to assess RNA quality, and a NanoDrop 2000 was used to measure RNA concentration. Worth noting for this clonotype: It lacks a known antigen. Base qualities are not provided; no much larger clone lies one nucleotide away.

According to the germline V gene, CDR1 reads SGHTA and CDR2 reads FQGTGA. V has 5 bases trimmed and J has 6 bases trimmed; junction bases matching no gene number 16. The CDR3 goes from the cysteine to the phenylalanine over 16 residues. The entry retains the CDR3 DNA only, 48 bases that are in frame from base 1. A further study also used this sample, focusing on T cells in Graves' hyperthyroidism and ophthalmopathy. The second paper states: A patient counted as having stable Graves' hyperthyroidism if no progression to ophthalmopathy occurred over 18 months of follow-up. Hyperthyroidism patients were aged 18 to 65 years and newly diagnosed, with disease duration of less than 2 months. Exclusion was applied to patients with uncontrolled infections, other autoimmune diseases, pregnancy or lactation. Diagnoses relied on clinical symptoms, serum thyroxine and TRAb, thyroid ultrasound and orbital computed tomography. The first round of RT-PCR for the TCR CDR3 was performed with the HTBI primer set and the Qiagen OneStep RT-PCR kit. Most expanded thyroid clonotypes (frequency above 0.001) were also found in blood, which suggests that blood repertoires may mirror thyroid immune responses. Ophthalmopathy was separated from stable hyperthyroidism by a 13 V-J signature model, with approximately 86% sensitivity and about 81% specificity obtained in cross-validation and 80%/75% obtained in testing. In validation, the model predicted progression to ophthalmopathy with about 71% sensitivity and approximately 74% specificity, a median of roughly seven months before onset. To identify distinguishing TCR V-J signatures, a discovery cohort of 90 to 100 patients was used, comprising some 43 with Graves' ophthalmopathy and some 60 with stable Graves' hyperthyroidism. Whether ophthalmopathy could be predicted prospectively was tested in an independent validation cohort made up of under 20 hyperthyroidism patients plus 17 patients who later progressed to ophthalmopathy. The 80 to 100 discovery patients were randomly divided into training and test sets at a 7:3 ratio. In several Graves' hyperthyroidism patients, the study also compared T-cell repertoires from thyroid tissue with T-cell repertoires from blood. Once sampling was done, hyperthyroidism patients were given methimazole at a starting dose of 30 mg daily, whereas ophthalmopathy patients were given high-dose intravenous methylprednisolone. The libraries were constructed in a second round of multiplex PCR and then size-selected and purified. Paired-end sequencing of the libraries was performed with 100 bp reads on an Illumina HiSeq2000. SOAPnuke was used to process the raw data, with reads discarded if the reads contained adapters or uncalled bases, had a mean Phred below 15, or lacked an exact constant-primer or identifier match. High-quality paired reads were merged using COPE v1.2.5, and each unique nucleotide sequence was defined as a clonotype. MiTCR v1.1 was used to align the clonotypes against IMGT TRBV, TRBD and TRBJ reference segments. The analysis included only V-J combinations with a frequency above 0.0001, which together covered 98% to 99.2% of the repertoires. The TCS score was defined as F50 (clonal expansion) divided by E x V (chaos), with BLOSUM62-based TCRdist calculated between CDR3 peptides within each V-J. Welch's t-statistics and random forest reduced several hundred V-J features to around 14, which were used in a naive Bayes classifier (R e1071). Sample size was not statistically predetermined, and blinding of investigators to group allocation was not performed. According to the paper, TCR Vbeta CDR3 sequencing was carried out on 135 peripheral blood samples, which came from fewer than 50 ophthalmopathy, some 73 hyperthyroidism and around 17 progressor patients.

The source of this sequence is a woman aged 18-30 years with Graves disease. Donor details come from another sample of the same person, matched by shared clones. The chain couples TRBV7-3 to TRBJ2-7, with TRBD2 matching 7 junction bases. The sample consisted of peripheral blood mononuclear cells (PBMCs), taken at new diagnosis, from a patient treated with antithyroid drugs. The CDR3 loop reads CASSAPAGDPPGEQYF. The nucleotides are TGTGCCAGCAGCGCCCCGGCGGGAGACCCCCCCGGCGAGCAGTACTTC.